This is a list of T cell receptor beta chains from one sample in a study of T cell changes during pregnancy in multiple sclerosis. The method was immunoSEQ multiplex PCR; TCRdb's version includes in-frame clones alone and lacks a portion of them. The sample holds roughly 42,000 clones, more than 90% seen once. The sample was CD4+ T cells from peripheral blood mononuclear cells, taken in the second trimester of pregnancy. All receptors come from a female donor in good health, enrolled as a control in a pregnancy study. CDR3s include the opening cysteine and the closing phenylalanine or tryptophan. A D gene is named only where the DNA matches it firmly. The size field is filled for only some rows; it gives once, few, many or a size class.

d_call	j_call	clone_size	v_call	cdr3_nt	cdr3_aa
TRBD2	TRBJ2-7	.	TRBV13	TGTGCCAGCAGCAAAGCGACTAGCGGGATCAGCTCCTACGAGCAGTACTTC	CASSKATSGISSYEQYF
.	TRBJ2-3	.	TRBV6-1	TGTGCCAGCAGCCTAGTGCGTAATCCAGATACGCAGTATTTT	CASSLVRNPDTQYF
TRBD1	TRBJ1-2	.	TRBV4-2	TGTGCCGCAGGGGACAGGGGAGGTTATGGCTACACCTTC	CAAGDRGGYGYTF
.	TRBJ1-1	.	TRBV7-9	TGTGCCAGCGGACCTCCTTGGCAGGGAATCACTGAAGCTTTCTTT	CASGPPWQGITEAFF
TRBD1	TRBJ1-2	.	TRBV28	TGTGCCAGCAGGATGACGCGGGACAGGGCCTATGGCTACACCTTC	CASRMTRDRAYGYTF
TRBD2	TRBJ2-1	.	TRBV4-2	TGTGCCAGCGGTGGAGCGGGGGTCAAGAATGAGCAGTTCTTC	CASGGAGVKNEQFF
.	TRBJ1-4	.	TRBV7-2	TGTGCCAGCAGCTTAGGGGGCTTAGGACGCGAAAAACTGTTTTTT	CASSLGGLGREKLFF
.	TRBJ2-3	once	TRBV5-1	TGCGCCAGCAGCTTGGCGGGTAGCACAGATACGCAGTATTTT	CASSLAGSTDTQYF
TRBD1	TRBJ1-2	.	TRBV30	TGTGCCTGGAGCTCTGGCAGGGGGTATGGCTACACCTTC	CAWSSGRGYGYTF
TRBD2	TRBJ2-3	.	TRBV2	TGTGCCAGCCGTGCGGGGGGGTCTAGCACAGATACGCAGTATTTT	CASRAGGSSTDTQYF
.	TRBJ1-2	.	TRBV5-1	TGCGCCAGCAGCCCCCTGACTGGGGGCGACTATGGCTACACCTTC	CASSPLTGGDYGYTF
TRBD1	TRBJ2-3	once	TRBV7-2	TGTGCCAGCAGAATTCGAAGGACAGGCCCTACGGGAGATACGCAGTATTTT	CASRIRRTGPTGDTQYF